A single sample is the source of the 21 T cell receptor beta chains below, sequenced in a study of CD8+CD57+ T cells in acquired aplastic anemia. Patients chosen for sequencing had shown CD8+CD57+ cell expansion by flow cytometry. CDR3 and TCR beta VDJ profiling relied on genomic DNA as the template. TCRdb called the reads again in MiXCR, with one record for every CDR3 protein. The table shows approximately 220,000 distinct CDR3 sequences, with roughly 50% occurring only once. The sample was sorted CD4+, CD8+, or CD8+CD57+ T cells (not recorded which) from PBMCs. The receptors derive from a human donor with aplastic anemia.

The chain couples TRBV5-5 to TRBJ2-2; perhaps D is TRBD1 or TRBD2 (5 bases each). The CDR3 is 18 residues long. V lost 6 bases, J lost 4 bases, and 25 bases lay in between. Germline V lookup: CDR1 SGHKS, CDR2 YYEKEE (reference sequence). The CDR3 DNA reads TGTGCCAGCATCCCATTGGGTCCGGGGCCGCGAGGCACCGGGGAGCTGTTTTTT. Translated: CASIPLGPGPRGTGELFF.

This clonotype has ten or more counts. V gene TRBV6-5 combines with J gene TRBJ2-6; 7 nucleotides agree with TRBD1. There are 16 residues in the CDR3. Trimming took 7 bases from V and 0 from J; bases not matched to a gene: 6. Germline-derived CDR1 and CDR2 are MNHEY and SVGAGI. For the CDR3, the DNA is TGTGCCAGCAAGGGACAGACTTTCTCTGGGGCCAACGTCCTGACTTTC. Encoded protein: CASKGQTFSGANVLTF.

CDR3 DNA: TGTGCCAGCAGTTACTCTCCGGACGGTGTGAGTGAAGCTTTCTTT. This encodes CASSYSPDGVSEAFF. The V and J genes are TRBV2 and TRBJ1-1; D is unclear. Germline V CDR1 and CDR2: SNHLY, FYNNEI. This CDR3 is 15 amino acids long. The V end was cut by 5 bases, the J end by 7 bases, with 20 bases between.

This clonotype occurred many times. Here the CDR3 DNA reads TGCGCCAGCAGCTTTGACAGGGTTTCACCCCTCCACTTT. Protein sequence: CASSFDRVSPLHF. This chain uses TRBV5-1 with TRBJ1-6; TRBD1 agrees at 7 bases. Per the germline V gene, CDR1 is SGHRS and CDR2 is YFSETQ. CDR3 length equals 13 residues. V lost 2 bases and J lost 9; bases outside the gene matches: 2.

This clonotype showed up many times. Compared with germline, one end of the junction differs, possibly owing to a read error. The CDR3, as DNA: TGTGCCAGCACCTTAAACCTGGACAATGAACAGTTCTTC. Amino acids: CASTLNLDNEQFF. The V and J genes are TRBV5-4 and TRBJ2-1; maybe TRBD1 (5 bases). CDR3 length equals 13 residues. Germline CDR1 is SGHNT and CDR2 is YYREEE (reference sequence).

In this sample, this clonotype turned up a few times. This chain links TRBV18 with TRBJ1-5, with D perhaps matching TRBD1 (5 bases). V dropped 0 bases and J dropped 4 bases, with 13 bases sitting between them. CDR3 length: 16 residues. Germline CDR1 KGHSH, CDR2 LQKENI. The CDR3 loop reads CASSPPGTPPNQPQHF. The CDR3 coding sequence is TGTGCCAGCTCACCACCCGGGACCCCTCCAAATCAGCCCCAGCATTTT. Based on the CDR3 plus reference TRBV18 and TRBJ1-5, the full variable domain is NAGVMQNPRHLVRRRGQEARLRCSPMKGHSHVYWYRQLPEEGLKFMVYLQKENIIDESGMPKERFSAEFPKEGPSILRIQQVVRGDSAAYFCASSPPGTPPNQPQHFGDGTRLSIL.

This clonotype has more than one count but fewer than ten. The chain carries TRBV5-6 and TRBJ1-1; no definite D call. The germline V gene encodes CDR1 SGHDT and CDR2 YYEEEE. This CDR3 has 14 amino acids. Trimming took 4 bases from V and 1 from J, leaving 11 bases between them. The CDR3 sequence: CASSRLFKNTEAFF. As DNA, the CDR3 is TGTGCCAGCAGCCGACTATTTAAGAACACTGAAGCTTTCTTT.

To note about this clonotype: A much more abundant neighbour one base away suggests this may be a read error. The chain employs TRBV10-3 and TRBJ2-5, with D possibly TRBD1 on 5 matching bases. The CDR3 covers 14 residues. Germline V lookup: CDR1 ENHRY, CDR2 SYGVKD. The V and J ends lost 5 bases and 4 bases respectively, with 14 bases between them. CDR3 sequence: CAISYRLRGETQYF. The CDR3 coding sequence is TGTGCCATCAGTTACCGCCTAAGGGGAGAGACCCAGTACTTC.

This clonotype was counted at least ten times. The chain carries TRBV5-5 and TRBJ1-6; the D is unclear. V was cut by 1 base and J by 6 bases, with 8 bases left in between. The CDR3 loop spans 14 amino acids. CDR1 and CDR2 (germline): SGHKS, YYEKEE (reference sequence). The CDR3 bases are TGTGCCAGCAGCTTGTTACAGCTTAATTCACCCCTCCACTTT. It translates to CASSLLQLNSPLHF.

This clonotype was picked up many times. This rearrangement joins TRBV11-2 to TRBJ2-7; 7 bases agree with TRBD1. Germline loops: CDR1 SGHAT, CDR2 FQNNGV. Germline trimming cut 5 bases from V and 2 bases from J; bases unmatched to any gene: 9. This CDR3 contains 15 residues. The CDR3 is CASSPLGGLTYEQYF. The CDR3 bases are TGTGCCAGCAGCCCTTTAGGGGGCCTCACCTACGAGCAGTACTTC.

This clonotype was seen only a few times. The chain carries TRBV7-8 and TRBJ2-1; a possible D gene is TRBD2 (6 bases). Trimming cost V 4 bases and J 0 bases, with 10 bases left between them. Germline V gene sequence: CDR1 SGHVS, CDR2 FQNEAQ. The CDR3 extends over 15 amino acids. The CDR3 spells CASSYSGSSYNEQFF. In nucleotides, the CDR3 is TGTGCCAGCAGCTATAGCGGAAGCTCCTACAATGAGCAGTTCTTC.

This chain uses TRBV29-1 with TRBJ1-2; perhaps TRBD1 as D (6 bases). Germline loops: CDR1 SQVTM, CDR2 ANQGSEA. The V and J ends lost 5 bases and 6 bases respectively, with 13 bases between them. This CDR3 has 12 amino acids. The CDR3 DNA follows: TGCAGCGTTCCACAGGGAGGGGATGGCTACACCTTC. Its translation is CSVPQGGDGYTF.

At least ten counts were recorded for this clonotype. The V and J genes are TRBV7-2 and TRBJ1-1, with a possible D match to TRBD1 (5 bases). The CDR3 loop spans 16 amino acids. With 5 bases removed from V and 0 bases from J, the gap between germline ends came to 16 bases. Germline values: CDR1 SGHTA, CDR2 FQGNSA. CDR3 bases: TGTGCCAGCAGCCCCCGAGTGGGGCGCTTGAACACTGAAGCTTTCTTT. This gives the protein CASSPRVGRLNTEAFF.

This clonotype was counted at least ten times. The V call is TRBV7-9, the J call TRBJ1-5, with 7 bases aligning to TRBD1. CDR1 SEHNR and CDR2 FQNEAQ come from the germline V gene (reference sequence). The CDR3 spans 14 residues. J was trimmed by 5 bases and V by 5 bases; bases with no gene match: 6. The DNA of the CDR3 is TGTGCCAGCAGCCAGGGGGGGCTGGATCAGCCCCAGCATTTT. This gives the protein CASSQGGLDQPQHF.

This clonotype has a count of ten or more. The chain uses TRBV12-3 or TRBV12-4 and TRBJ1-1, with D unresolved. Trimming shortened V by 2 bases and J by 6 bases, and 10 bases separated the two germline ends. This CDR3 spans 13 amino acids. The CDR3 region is CASSLRAASEAFF. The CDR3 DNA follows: TGTGCCAGCAGTTTAAGGGCCGCCTCTGAAGCTTTCTTT.

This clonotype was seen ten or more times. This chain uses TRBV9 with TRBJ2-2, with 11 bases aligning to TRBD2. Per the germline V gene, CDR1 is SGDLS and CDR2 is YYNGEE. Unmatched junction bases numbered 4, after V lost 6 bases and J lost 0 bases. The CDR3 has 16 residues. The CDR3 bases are TGTGCCAGCACCAGACTAGCGGGAACGAACACCGGGGAGCTGTTTTTT. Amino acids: CASTRLAGTNTGELFF.

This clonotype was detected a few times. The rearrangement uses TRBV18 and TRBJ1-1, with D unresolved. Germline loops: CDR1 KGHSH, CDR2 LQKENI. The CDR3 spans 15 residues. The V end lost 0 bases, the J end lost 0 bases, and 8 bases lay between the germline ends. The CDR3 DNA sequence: TGTGCCAGCTCACCACCGGAAGGGTTGAACACTGAAGCTTTCTTT. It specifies CASSPPEGLNTEAFF. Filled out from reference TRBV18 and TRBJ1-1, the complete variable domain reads NAGVMQNPRHLVRRRGQEARLRCSPMKGHSHVYWYRQLPEEGLKFMVYLQKENIIDESGMPKERFSAEFPKEGPSILRIQQVVRGDSAAYFCASSPPEGLNTEAFFGQGTRLTVV.

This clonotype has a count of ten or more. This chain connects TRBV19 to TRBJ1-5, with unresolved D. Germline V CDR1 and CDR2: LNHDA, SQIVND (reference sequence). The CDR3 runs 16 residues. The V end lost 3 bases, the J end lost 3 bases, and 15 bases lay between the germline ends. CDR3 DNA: TGTGCCAGTAGTATCGGGTTCAAGTCCCTCAATCAGCCCCAGCATTTT. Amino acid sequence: CASSIGFKSLNQPQHF.

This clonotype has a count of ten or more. The CDR3 loop is CASSYGDTQYF. CDR3 sequence (DNA): TGTGCCAGCAGCTATGGGGATACGCAGTATTTT. This chain uses TRBV5-5 with TRBJ2-3; D gene ambiguous. The CDR3 consists of 11 residues. The V end lost 3 bases, the J end lost 6 bases, and 5 bases lay between the germline ends. Looked up from germline, CDR1 is SGHKS and CDR2 is YYEKEE (reference sequence).

CDR3 residues: CASSLTAATNEKLFF. The DNA of the CDR3 is TGTGCCAGCAGCTTAACGGCTGCAACTAATGAAAAACTGTTTTTT. The V and J genes are TRBV7-2 and TRBJ1-4; D is ambiguous. From germline, CDR1 is SGHTA and CDR2 FQGNSA. V was clipped by 2 bases and J by 0 bases, with 7 bases between them. This CDR3 contains 15 residues.

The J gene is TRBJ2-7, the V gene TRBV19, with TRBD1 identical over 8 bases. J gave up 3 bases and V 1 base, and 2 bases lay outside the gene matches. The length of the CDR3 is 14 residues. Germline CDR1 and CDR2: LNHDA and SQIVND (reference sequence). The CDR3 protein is CASSIGQGIYEQYF. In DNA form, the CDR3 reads TGTGCCAGTAGTATAGGACAGGGGATCTACGAGCAGTACTTC. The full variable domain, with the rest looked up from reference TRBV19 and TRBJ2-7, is DGGITQSPKYLFRKEGQNVTLSCEQNLNHDAMYWYRQDPGQGLRLIYYSQIVNDFQKGDIAEGYSVSREKKESFPLTVTSAQKNPTAFYLCASSIGQGIYEQYFGPGTRLTVT.